These 4 T cell receptor beta chains were sequenced from one sample in a study of T cells expressing NK-cell markers. TCRdb re-analyzed the 5' RACE reads; it lists each CDR3 protein once, without DNA. The ten top clones account for 4% to 6.5%, within a sample of a few hundred thousand distinct CDR3 sequences. The sequenced sample consisted of blood T cells: a sorted CD56 or NKG2C T cell subset, CD4+ or CD8+ T cells, or bulk PBMC T cells (not recorded which). The receptor set was obtained from a man aged 18-69 years in good health.

This chain connects TRBV7-2 to TRBJ2-3; TCRdb designates TRBD2, a call that cannot be tested without DNA. Germline V gene sequence: CDR1 SGHTA, CDR2 FQGNSA. The CDR3 covers 17 residues. CDR3 protein: CASSLGLLAGLTDTQYF.

This chain joins TRBV5-1 and TRBJ2-1; TCRdb gives TRBD1 as the D gene, but with no DNA this cannot be confirmed. CDR1 and CDR2 (germline): SGHRS, YFSETQ. CDR3 size: 14 residues. CDR3 sequence reads: CASAGAEVGNEQFF. The entire variable domain, with the rest obtained from reference TRBV5-1 and TRBJ2-1, is as follows: KAGVTQTPRYLIKTRGQQVTLSCSPISGHRSVSWYQQTPGQGLQFLFEYFSETQRNKGNFPGRFSGRQFSNSRSEMNVSTLELGDSALYLCASAGAEVGNEQFFGPGTRLTVL.

This chain uses TRBV7-9 with TRBJ2-5; checking the TCRdb D call of TRBD1 is not possible without DNA. The germline gives CDR1 SEHNR, CDR2 FQNEAQ (reference sequence). The CDR3 runs to 13 residues. The CDR3: CASSMQGAGTQYF.

The J gene is TRBJ1-5, the V gene TRBV2; TCRdb reports TRBD1, a call that lacks DNA to check it against. The CDR3 consists of 13 residues. Looked up from germline, CDR1 is SNHLY and CDR2 is FYNNEI. The chain's CDR3 is CARGQGSNQPQHF. Based on the CDR3 plus reference TRBV2 and TRBJ1-5, the full variable domain is EPEVTQTPSHQVTQMGQEVILRCVPISNHLYFYWYRQILGQKVEFLVSFYNNEISEKSEIFDDQFSVERPDGSNFTLKIRSTKLEDSAMYFCARGQGSNQPQHFGDGTRLSIL.